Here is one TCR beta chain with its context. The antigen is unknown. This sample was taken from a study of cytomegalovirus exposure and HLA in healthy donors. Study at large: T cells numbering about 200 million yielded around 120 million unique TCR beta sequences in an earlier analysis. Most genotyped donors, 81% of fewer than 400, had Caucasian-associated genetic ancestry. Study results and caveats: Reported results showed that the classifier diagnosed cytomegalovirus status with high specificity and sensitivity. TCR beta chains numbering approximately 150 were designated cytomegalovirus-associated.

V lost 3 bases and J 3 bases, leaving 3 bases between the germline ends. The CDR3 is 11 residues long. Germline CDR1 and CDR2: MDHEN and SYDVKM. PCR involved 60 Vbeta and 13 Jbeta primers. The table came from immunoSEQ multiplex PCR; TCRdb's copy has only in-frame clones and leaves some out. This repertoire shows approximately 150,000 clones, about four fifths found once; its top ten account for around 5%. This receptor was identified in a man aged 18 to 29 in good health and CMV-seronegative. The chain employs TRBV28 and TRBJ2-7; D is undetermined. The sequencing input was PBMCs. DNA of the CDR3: TGTGCCAGCAGTTTCTTCTACGAGCAGTACTTC. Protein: CASSFFYEQYF.